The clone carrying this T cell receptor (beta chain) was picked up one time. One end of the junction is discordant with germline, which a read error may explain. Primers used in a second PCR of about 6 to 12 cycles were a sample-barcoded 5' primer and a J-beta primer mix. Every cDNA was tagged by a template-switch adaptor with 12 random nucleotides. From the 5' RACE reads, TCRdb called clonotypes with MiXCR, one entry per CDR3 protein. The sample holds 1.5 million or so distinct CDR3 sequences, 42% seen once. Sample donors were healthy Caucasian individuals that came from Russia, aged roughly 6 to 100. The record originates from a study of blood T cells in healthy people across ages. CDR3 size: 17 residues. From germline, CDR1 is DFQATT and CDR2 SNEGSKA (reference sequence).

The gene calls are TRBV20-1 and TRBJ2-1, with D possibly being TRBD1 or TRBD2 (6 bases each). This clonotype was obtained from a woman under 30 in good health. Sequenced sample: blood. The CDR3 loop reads CSARDGGRGFSYKEQFF. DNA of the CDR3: TGCAGTGCTAGAGATGGGGGGCGCGGGTTCTCCTACAAGGAGCAGTTCTTC.